The 19 T cell receptor beta chains given below trace back to one sample, sequenced in a study of blood T cell repertoires in COVID-19. Some clones are missing from TCRdb's copy, which holds only in-frame ones; the method was immunoSEQ multiplex PCR. The sample gives approximately 120,000 clones, under 90% of which show up once; less than 8% is in the top ten. The sequencing sample was made of peripheral blood. The receptor source for this set is a woman between 50 and 59 years old with acute or convalescent COVID-19.

The chain is built from TRBV9 and TRBJ1-2; D is ambiguous. In germline, CDR1 is SGDLS, CDR2 YYNGEE. V was pared by 3 bases and J by 2 bases, with 8 bases between. This CDR3 comprises 13 residues. CDR3 nucleotides: TGTGCCAGCAGCGGATACCAGAACTATGGCTACACCTTC. Translation: CASSGYQNYGYTF.

There are a few counts of this clone. The chain employs TRBV2 and TRBJ1-1; 8 bases fit TRBD1. In germline, CDR1 is SNHLY, CDR2 FYNNEI. The CDR3 has 13 residues. V trimming: 4 bases; J trimming: 7 bases; junction bases outside the gene matches: 5. The CDR3 reads CASSGRTGLEAFF. CDR3 bases: TGTGCCAGCAGTGGAAGGACAGGGCTTGAAGCTTTCTTT.

V and J are TRBV19 and TRBJ1-1, with no clear D. The V and J ends lost 6 bases and 1 base respectively, with 3 bases between them. This CDR3 contains 11 residues. Germline V lookup: CDR1 LNHDA, CDR2 SQIVND (reference sequence). CDR3 in DNA: TGTGCCAGTAGCGGGAACACTGAAGCTTTCTTT. Amino acid sequence: CASSGNTEAFF.

The genes are TRBV5-5 and TRBJ1-2; TRBD1 matches 8 bases. The CDR3 loop spans 16 amino acids. CDR1 is SGHKS and CDR2 is YYEKEE in the germline V gene (reference sequence). V lost 2 bases, J lost 1 base, and 7 bases stayed unmatched. The CDR3: CASSLGQGFDNYGYTF. Here the CDR3 DNA reads TGTGCCAGCAGCTTAGGACAGGGCTTTGATAACTATGGCTACACCTTC.

V is TRBV4-1 and J is TRBJ1-3; D may be TRBD1 (5 bases). Germline CDR1 MGHRA, CDR2 YSYEKL. The CDR3 length is 17 residues. The ends were cut back, 4 bases at V and 0 bases at J, with 16 bases in the middle. CDR3 in amino acids: CASSPLGGESSGNTIYF. CDR3 nucleotides: TGCGCCAGCAGCCCACTTGGGGGGGAGAGCTCTGGAAACACCATATATTTT.

This clone was seen more than once but under ten times. The rearrangement uses TRBV10-3 and TRBJ1-3, with TRBD1 matching over 7 bases. V lost 6 bases and J lost 0; bases outside the gene matches: 11. The CDR3 runs 17 residues. In germline, CDR1 is ENHRY, CDR2 SYGVKD. The CDR3 nucleotides read TGTGCCATCAGATGGCAAAGGGACAGCCTCTCTGGAAACACCATATATTTT. Protein product: CAIRWQRDSLSGNTIYF.

A word on this clone: Other nucleotide sequences from this sample produce the same CDR3. The chain is built from TRBV5-1 and TRBJ1-2; 7 bases map to TRBD1. The V gene end was trimmed by 3 bases and the J gene end by 3 bases; junction bases not matched to a gene: 2. This CDR3 has 13 amino acids. In germline, CDR1 is SGHRS, CDR2 YFSETQ. In DNA form, the CDR3 reads TGCGCCAGCAGCTCCGGGACAGACTATGGCTACACCTTC. This sequence encodes CASSSGTDYGYTF.

This clone was recorded only once. The chain employs TRBV9 and TRBJ1-3; 9 nucleotides align to TRBD1. Germline V CDR1 and CDR2: SGDLS, YYNGEE. The CDR3 loop spans 15 amino acids. V lost 6 bases to trimming and J lost 4 bases; unmatched junction nucleotides: 8. The CDR3 sequence is CASKGTGKGGNTIYF. Here the CDR3 DNA reads TGTGCCAGCAAGGGGACAGGGAAAGGGGGAAACACCATATATTTT.

The genes are TRBV10-3 and TRBJ1-2; weak D call: TRBD1 (5 bases). Germline V gives CDR1 ENHRY, CDR2 SYGVKD. The CDR3 totals 14 residues. V lost 6 bases and J lost 7, with 18 bases in between. CDR3 amino acids: CAIRNPGGGGGYTF. CDR3 bases: TGTGCCATCAGGAACCCCGGGGGGGGTGGTGGCTACACCTTC.

V usage is TRBV12-3 or TRBV12-4 and J usage is TRBJ1-5, with unresolved D. V lost 5 bases, J lost 8 bases, and 13 bases lay in between. The CDR3 loop spans 13 amino acids. The CDR3 DNA reads TGTGCCAGCAGTATCGGGGTCACCGAGCCCCAGCATTTT. Its translation: CASSIGVTEPQHF.

This clone showed up just once. This chain joins TRBV7-9 and TRBJ1-4; D is ambiguous. The CDR3 totals 14 residues. Germline CDR1 and CDR2: SEHNR and FQNEAQ (reference sequence). Trimming shortened V by 6 bases and J by 0 bases, and 8 bases separated the two germline ends. The CDR3 spells CASRGRTTNEKLFF. DNA of the CDR3: TGTGCCAGCAGGGGGAGGACAACTAATGAAAAACTGTTTTTT.

The rearrangement joins TRBV19 to TRBJ2-6; tentatively, D is TRBD2 (7 bases). V was pared by 7 bases and J by 0 bases, with 10 bases between. This CDR3 has 15 amino acids. Germline CDR1 reads LNHDA; CDR2 reads SQIVND (reference sequence). DNA of the CDR3: TGTGCCAGTAAGGGGGGGACCTCTGGGGCCAACGTCCTGACTTTC. Encoded protein: CASKGGTSGANVLTF.

This clone was seen more than once but under ten times. The chain uses TRBV2 and TRBJ1-6, with TRBD1 matching 11 bases. Germline V gene lookup returns CDR1 SNHLY and CDR2 FYNNEI. Trimming at V came to 9 bases and at J to 9 bases, leaving 16 bases not matched to a gene. CDR3 length: 17 amino acids. The CDR3 DNA reads as TGTGCCAGTCGTCCGGACAGGGGGCTCGTTTTGCGTTCACCCCTCCACTTT. Translating it yields CASRPDRGLVLRSPLHF.

The J gene is TRBJ2-1, the V gene TRBV6-4, with TRBD2 matching 9 bases. There are 16 residues in the CDR3. CDR1 and CDR2 (germline): MRHNA, SNTAGT. V gave up 5 bases and J gave up 0 bases; unmatched junction bases: 5. The CDR3 nucleotides are TGTGCCAGCAGTAAATTAGCGGGGGCCTCCTACAATGAGCAGTTCTTC. Translating gives CASSKLAGASYNEQFF.

The rearrangement joins TRBV2 to TRBJ1-4, with 8 bases lining up with TRBD1. CDR3 length equals 14 residues. Germline V CDR1 and CDR2: SNHLY, FYNNEI. J was trimmed by 6 bases and V by 4 bases; bases with no gene match: 4. The CDR3 DNA reads as TGTGCCAGCAGTGCACAGGGGGGGGATGAAAAACTGTTTTTT. Its protein is CASSAQGGDEKLFF.

The rearrangement links TRBV5-1 to TRBJ1-1; no reliable D call. The V gene lost 0 bases and the J gene lost 0 bases, with 18 bases spanning the gap. CDR3 length equals 18 residues. The germline V gene has CDR1 SGHRS and CDR2 YFSETQ. The CDR3 sequence is CASSLVGTLSGVNTEAFF. The CDR3 bases are TGCGCCAGCAGCTTGGTGGGTACGTTGAGTGGAGTGAACACTGAAGCTTTCTTT.

The genes are TRBV5-4 and TRBJ2-1; 9 nucleotides agree with TRBD2. The CDR3 runs 15 residues. Germline V lookup: CDR1 SGHNT, CDR2 YYREEE (reference sequence). V lost 0 bases, J lost 4 bases, and 2 bases stayed unmatched. The CDR3 loop is CASSLGGGEYNEQFF. Here the CDR3 DNA reads TGTGCCAGCAGCTTGGGCGGGGGGGAATACAATGAGCAGTTCTTC.

The chain links TRBV6-6 to TRBJ1-2; no firm D call. This CDR3 has 10 amino acids. The V and J ends lost 10 bases and 1 base respectively, with 4 bases between them. Germline-derived CDR1 and CDR2 are MNHNY and SVGAGI (reference sequence). The CDR3 loop reads CATFNYGYTF. DNA of the CDR3: TGTGCCACCTTTAACTATGGCTACACCTTC.

V and J are TRBV18 and TRBJ1-2; 9 bases align to TRBD1. The CDR3 totals 15 residues. From germline, CDR1 is KGHSH and CDR2 LQKENI. J lost 11 bases, V lost 4 bases, and 14 bases had no gene match. The CDR3 protein is CASSLGQGRQLGYTF. The CDR3 DNA is TGTGCCAGCTCACTGGGACAGGGTCGTCAATTAGGATACACCTTC.